This T cell receptor (beta chain) came from a study of shared clonotypes between healthy human individuals. In regard to this clone: Its antigen is currently unknown.

The V gene lost 0 bases and the J gene lost 6 bases, with 19 bases spanning the gap. Germline CDR1 and CDR2: SGHRS and YFSETQ. The CDR3 covers 16 residues. Division of CD4+ cells produced a CD45RA+ naive subset and a CD45RA-negative memory subset. For every subset, genomic DNA was evenly distributed across several immunoSEQ plates. TCRdb keeps only in-frame clones here, not all; method: immunoSEQ multiplex PCR. Altogether 1.4 million to 1.5 million clones are present, roughly 96% being singletons, with the ten largest covering over 1%. Study conclusions and caveats: An effect of sequencing depth on clonotype sharing among donors was expected. Sampling used blood alone; tissue repertoires probably differ.

Material: naive CD4+ T cells sorted from blood. Subset defined: CD45RA+ positively selected. V and J are TRBV5-1 and TRBJ2-7; D perhaps matches TRBD2 (6 bases). The sequence derives from a man under 40 in good health. The CDR3 protein is CASSLGLGAGSGEQYF. In DNA form, the CDR3 reads TGCGCCAGCAGCTTGGGCCTCGGGGCGGGATCTGGCGAGCAGTACTTC.